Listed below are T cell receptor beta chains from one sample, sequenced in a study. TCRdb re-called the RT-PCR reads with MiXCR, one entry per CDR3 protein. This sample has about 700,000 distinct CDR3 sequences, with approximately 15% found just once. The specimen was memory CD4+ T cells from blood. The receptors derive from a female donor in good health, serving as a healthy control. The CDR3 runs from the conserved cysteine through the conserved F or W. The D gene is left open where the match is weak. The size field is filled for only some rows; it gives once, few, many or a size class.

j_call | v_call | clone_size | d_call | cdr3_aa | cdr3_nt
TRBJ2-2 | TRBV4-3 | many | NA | CASSRHRAGELFF | TGCGCCAGCAGCCGCCACAGGGCCGGGGAGCTGTTTTTT
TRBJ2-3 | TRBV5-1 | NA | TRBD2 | CASSFYSGSGDTQYF | TGCGCCAGCAGCTTTTATAGCGGGAGTGGTGATACGCAGTATTTT
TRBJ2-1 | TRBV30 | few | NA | CAWSVLQSPTAQFF | TGTGCCTGGAGTGTACTCCAGAGCCCCACCGCCCAGTTCTTC
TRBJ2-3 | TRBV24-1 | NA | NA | CATSDYGQKDTQYF | TGTGCCACCAGTGATTATGGACAGAAAGATACGCAGTATTTT
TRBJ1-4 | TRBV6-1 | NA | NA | CASNLRQANEKLFF | TGTGCCAGCAATCTTAGACAGGCTAATGAAAAACTGTTTTTT
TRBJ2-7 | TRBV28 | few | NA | CASTLSGFYEQYF | TGTGCCAGCACCCTTAGCGGTTTCTACGAGCAGTACTTC
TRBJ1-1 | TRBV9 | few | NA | CASSFPTGGEILSEAFF | TGTGCCAGCAGCTTTCCCACGGGGGGCGAAATTCTGTCTGAAGCTTTCTTT
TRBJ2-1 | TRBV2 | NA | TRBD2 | CASGTSGGYNEQFF | TGTGCCAGTGGGACTAGCGGGGGGTACAATGAGCAGTTCTTC
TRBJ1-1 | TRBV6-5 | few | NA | CASRPDVSWTEAFF | TGTGCCAGCAGACCGGACGTATCCTGGACTGAAGCTTTCTTT
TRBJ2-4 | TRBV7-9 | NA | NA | CASSLWENIQYF | TGTGCCAGCAGCTTATGGGAAAACATTCAGTACTTC
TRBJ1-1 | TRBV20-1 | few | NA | CSPVRRGNTEAFF | TGCAGTCCTGTCCGAAGGGGGAACACTGAAGCTTTCTTT
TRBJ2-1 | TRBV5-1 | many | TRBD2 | CASSGTPGTSGNEQFF | TGCGCCAGCAGCGGAACTCCGGGGACTAGCGGTAATGAGCAGTTCTTC
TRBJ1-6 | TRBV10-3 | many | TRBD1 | CAMGQGGSPLHF | TGTGCCATGGGACAGGGCGGTTCACCCCTCCACTTT
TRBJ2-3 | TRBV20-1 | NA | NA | CSARGRSTDTQYF | TGCAGCGCGCGCGGGCGGAGCACAGATACGCAGTATTTT
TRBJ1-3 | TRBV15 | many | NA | CATSRDQGAGNTIYF | TGTGCCACCAGCAGAGATCAGGGAGCTGGAAACACCATATATTTT
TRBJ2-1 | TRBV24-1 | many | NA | CATSRDGGGTYNEQFF | TGTGCCACCAGCCGGGATGGGGGAGGCACCTACAATGAGCAGTTCTTC
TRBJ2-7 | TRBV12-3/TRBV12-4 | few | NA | CASSLRSGPAYEQYF | TGTGCCAGCAGTTTGCGGAGCGGGCCGGCCTACGAGCAGTACTTC
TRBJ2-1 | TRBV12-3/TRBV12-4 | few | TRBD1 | CASRPGTAYNEQFF | TGTGCCAGCAGACCAGGGACAGCGTACAATGAGCAGTTCTTC
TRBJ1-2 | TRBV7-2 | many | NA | CASSLDVTGGYTF | TGTGCCAGCAGCTTAGATGTCACAGGGGGCTACACCTTC
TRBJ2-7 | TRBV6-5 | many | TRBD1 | CASSYSGQGGYEQYF | TGTGCCAGCAGTTACTCGGGACAGGGCGGCTACGAGCAGTACTTC
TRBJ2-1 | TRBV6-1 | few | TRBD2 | CASTVLAGGDNEQFF | TGTGCCAGCACCGTACTAGCGGGGGGTGACAATGAGCAGTTCTTC
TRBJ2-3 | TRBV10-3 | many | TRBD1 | CAISEGDRGSTDTQYF | TGTGCCATCAGTGAGGGTGACAGGGGGAGCACAGATACGCAGTATTTT
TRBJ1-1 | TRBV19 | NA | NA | CASTRQGRTAAFF | TGTGCCAGTACGAGGCAGGGGCGAACGGCGGCTTTCTTT
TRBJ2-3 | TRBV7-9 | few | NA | CASSLNLAPGDTQYF | TGTGCCAGCAGCTTAAACTTAGCTCCAGGGGATACGCAGTATTTT
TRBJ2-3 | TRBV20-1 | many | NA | CSASKNPSTDTQYF | TGCAGTGCTAGCAAGAACCCTAGCACAGATACGCAGTATTTT
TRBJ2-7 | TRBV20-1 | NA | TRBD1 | CSATPGQGFPRGDEQYF | TGCAGTGCAACCCCGGGACAGGGTTTCCCTAGGGGGGACGAGCAGTACTTC
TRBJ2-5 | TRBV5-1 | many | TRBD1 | CASRQGDQETQYF | TGCGCCAGCAGACAGGGGGACCAAGAGACCCAGTACTTC
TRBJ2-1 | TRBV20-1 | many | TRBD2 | CSAGASGKDNEQFF | TGCAGTGCTGGGGCTAGCGGGAAAGACAATGAGCAGTTCTTC
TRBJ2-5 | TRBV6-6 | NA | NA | CASSYGGSRETQYF | TGTGCCAGCAGTTACGGGGGGAGTCGAGAGACCCAGTACTTC
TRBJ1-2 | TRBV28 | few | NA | CASSETSYGYTF | TGTGCCAGCAGTGAGACAAGCTATGGCTACACCTTC
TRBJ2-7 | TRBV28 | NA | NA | CASSPRLRVYEQYF | TGTGCCAGCAGCCCGCGGCTCCGGGTCTACGAGCAGTACTTC
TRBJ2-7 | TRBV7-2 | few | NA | CASSLSIVGRGEQYF | TGTGCCAGCAGCTTAAGTATAGTAGGCAGGGGAGAGCAGTACTTC
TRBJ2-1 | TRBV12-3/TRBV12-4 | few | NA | CASSFPTGSYNEQFF | TGTGCCAGCAGTTTCCCTACAGGGTCCTACAATGAGCAGTTCTTC
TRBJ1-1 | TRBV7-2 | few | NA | CASTSGGAEAFF | TGTGCCAGCACCTCGGGAGGGGCTGAAGCTTTCTTT
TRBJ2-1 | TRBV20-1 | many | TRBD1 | CSAAGQGRAQFF | TGCAGTGCTGCCGGACAGGGCCGGGCGCAGTTCTTC
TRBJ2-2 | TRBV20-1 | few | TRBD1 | CSVPDRIKNTGELFF | TGCAGTGTCCCGGACAGGATCAAGAACACCGGGGAGCTGTTTTTT
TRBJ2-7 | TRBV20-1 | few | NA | CSAPRDPVIYEQYF | TGCAGTGCCCCCCGGGACCCGGTCATTTACGAGCAGTACTTC
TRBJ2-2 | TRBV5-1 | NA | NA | CASSFRRGGESGELFF | TGCGCCAGCAGCTTTAGGCGCGGCGGGGAGTCCGGGGAGCTGTTTTTT
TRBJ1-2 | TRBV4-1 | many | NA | CASSHAGKGRKYGYTF | TGCGCCAGCAGCCACGCGGGGAAGGGGCGCAAGTATGGCTACACCTTC
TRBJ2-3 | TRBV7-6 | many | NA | CASSLVPLGGGTDTQYF | TGTGCCAGCAGCTTAGTCCCACTGGGGGGAGGCACAGATACGCAGTATTTT
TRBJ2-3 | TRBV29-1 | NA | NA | CSVVGIPDTQYF | TGCAGCGTTGTTGGTATCCCAGATACGCAGTATTTT
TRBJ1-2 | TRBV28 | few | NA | CASSVTHGYTF | TGTGCCAGCAGTGTTACTCATGGCTACACCTTC
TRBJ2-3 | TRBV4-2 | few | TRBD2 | CASSQLASGTDTQYF | TGTGCCAGCAGCCAACTTGCTAGCGGAACAGATACGCAGTATTTT
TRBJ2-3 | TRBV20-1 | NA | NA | CSASRPLASTDTQYF | TGCAGTGCTAGCCGCCCCCTAGCTAGCACAGATACGCAGTATTTT
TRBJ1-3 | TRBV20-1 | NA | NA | CSAPDPQSGNTIYF | TGCAGTGCTCCCGACCCGCAATCTGGAAACACCATATATTTT
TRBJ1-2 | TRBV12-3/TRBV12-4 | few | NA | CASSSTDRPSNYGYTF | TGTGCCAGCAGTTCGACAGATCGACCTTCTAACTATGGCTACACCTTC
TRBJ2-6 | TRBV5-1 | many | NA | CASSLGISGANVLTF | TGTGCCAGCAGCTTGGGTATCTCTGGGGCCAACGTCCTGACTTTC
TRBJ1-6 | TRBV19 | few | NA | CASSSGQIGSPLHF | TGTGCCAGTAGTTCCGGACAGATTGGCTCACCCCTCCACTTT
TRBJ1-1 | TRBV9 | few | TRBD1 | CASSATGNSAEAFF | TGTGCCAGCAGCGCGACAGGGAATTCGGCTGAAGCTTTCTTT
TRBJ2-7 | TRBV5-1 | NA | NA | CASSHGQTYEQYF | TGCGCCAGCAGCCATGGACAGACCTACGAGCAGTACTTC
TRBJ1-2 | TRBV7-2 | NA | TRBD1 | CASSLRAGQGAIYGYTF | TGTGCCAGCAGCTTAAGGGCAGGACAGGGGGCTATCTATGGCTACACCTTC
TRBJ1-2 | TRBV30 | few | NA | CAWSTMQGESSGYTF | TGTGCCTGGAGTACCATGCAGGGCGAGAGCTCTGGCTACACCTTC
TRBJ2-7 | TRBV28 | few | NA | CASSFSGMYEQYF | TGTGCCAGCAGTTTCAGTGGGATGTACGAGCAGTACTTC
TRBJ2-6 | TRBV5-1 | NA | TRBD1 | CASSWDRESSGANVLTF | TGCGCCAGCAGCTGGGACAGGGAGAGCTCTGGGGCCAACGTCCTGACTTTC
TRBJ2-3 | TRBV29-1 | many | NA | CSVGSLAKRDTQYF | TGCAGCGTTGGTTCACTAGCTAAGAGAGATACGCAGTATTTT
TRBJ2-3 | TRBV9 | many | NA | CASSPPYGGSTDTQYF | TGTGCCAGCAGCCCACCCTACGGGGGCTCTACAGATACGCAGTATTTT
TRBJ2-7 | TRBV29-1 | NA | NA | CSVEGGGVGEQYF | TGCAGCGTTGAAGGCGGAGGTGTAGGCGAGCAGTACTTC
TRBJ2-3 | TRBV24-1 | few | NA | CATSDSGTDTQYF | TGTGCCACCAGTGATTCGGGTACAGATACGCAGTATTTT
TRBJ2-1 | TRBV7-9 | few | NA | CALLPDSYNEQFF | TGTGCCTTACTTCCAGACAGCTACAATGAGCAGTTCTTC
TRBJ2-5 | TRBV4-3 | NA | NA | CASSPRGTQYF | TGCGCCAGCAGCCCCAGGGGGACCCAGTACTTC